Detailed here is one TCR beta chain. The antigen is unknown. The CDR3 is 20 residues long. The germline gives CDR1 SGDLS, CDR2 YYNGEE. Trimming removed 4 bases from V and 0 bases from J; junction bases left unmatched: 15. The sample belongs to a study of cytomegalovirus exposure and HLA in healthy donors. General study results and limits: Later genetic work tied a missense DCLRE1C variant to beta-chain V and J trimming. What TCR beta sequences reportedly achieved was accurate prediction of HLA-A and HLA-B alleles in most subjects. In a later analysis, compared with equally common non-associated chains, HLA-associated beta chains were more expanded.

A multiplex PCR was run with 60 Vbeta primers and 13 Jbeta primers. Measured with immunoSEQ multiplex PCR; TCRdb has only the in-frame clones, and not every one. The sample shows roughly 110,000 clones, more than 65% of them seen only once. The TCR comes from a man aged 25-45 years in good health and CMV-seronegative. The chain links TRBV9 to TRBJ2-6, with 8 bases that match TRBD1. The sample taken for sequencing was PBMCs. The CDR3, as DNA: TGTGCCAGCAGCCCCCGACAGGGGCGGCCCCAATCCTCTGGGGCCAACGTCCTGACTTTC. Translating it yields CASSPRQGRPQSSGANVLTF.